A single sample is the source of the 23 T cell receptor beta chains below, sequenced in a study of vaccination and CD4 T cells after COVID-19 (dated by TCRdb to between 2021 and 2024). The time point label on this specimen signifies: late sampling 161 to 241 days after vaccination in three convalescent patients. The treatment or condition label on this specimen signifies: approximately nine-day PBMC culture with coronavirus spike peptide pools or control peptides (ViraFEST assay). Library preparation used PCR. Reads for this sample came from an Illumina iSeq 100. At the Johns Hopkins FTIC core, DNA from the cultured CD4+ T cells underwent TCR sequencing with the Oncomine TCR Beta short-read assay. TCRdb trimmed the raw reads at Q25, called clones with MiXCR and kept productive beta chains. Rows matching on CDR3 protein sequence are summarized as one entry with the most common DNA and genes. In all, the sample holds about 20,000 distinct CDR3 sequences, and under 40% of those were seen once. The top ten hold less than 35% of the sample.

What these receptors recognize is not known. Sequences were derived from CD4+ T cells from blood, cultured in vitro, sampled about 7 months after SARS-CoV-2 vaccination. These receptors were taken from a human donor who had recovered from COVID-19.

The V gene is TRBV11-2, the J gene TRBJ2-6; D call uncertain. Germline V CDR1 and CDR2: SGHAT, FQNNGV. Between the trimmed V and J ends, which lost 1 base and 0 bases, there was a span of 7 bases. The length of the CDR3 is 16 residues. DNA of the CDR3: TGTGCCAGCAGCTTAGGTCTTAACTCTGGGGCCAACGTCCTGACTTTC. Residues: CASSLGLNSGANVLTF.

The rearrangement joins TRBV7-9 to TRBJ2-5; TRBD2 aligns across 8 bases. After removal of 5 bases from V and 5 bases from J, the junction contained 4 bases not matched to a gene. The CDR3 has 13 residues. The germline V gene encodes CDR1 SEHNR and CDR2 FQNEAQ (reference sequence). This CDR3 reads CASSPSGGETQYF. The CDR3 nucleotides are TGTGCCAGCAGCCCATCGGGGGGGGAGACCCAGTACTTC.

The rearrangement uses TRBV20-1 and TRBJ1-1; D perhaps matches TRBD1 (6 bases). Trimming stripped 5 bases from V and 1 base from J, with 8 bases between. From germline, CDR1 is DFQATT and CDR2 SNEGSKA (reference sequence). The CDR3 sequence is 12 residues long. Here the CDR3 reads CSAGGANTEAFF. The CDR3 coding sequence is TGCAGTGCTGGGGGGGCGAACACTGAAGCTTTCTTT.

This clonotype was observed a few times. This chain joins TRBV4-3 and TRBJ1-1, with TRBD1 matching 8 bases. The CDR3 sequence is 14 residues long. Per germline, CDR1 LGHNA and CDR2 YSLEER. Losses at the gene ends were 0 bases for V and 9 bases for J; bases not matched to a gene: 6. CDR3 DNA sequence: TGCGCCAGCAGCCAAGACCCTCGACAGGGGAAAGCTTTCTTT. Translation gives CASSQDPRQGKAFF.

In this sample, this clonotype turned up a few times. CDR3 DNA sequence: TGCAGTGCTAGGGTGACTGCAGGGACAGGAGAGACCCAGTACTTC. It yields the protein CSARVTAGTGETQYF. The chain employs TRBV20-1 and TRBJ2-5; 8 bases line up with TRBD1. This CDR3 is 15 amino acids long. Germline V gene lookup returns CDR1 DFQATT and CDR2 SNEGSKA (reference sequence). With V trimmed by 3 bases and J by 4 bases, 10 bases remained unmatched.

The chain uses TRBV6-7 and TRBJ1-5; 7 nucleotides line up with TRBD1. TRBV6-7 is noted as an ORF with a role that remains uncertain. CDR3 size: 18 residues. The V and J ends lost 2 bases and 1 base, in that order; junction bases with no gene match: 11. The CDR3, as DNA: TGTGCCAGCAGTTACAGCGACAGGGCCATCCTCAGCAATCAGCCCCAGCATTTT. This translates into CASSYSDRAILSNQPQHF.

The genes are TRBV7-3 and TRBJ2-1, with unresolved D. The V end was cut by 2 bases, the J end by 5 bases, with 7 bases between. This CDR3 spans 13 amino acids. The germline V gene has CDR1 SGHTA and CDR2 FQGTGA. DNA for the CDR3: TGTGCCAGCAGCTTACGGGTACACAATGAGCAGTTCTTC. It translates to CASSLRVHNEQFF.

CDR3 loop: CSPISTSGGDYGTQYF. The CDR3 DNA is TGCAGTCCCATATCGACTAGCGGGGGAGACTACGGTACGCAGTATTTT. This chain uses TRBV20-1 with TRBJ2-3; the match to TRBD2 covers 12 bases. The CDR3 spans 16 residues. Germline V CDR1 and CDR2: DFQATT, SNEGSKA (reference sequence). Germline trimming cut 8 bases from V and 8 bases from J; bases unmatched to any gene: 17.

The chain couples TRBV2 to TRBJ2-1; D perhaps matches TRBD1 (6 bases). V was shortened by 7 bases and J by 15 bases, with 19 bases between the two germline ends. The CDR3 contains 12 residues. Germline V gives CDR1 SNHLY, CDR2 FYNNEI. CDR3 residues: CASTTTGSRAFF. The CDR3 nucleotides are TGTGCCAGCACCACAACAGGGTCCCGTGCGTTCTTC.

The CDR3 nucleotides are TGCGCCAGCAGCCGCACTGATATGAACCGATACAGCAATCAGCCCCAGCATTTT. Translating it yields CASSRTDMNRYSNQPQHF. The chain is built from TRBV10-1 and TRBJ1-5, with D unclear. The germline V gene has CDR1 WNHNN and CDR2 SYGVQD (reference sequence). This CDR3 region has 18 residues. Trimming removed 6 bases from V and 1 base from J, with 22 bases in between.

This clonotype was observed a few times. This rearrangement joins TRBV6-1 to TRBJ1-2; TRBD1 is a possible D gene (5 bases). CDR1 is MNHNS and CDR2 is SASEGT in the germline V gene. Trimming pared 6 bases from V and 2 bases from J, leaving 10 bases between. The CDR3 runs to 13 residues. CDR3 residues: CASRQTANYGYTF. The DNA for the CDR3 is TGTGCCAGCAGGCAGACAGCCAACTATGGCTACACCTTC.

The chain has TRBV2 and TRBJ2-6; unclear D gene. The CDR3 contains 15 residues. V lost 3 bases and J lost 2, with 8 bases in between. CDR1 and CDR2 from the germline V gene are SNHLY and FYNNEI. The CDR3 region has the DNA TGTGCCAGCAGTGATGAGGCTGCTGGGGCCAACGTCCTGACTTTC. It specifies CASSDEAAGANVLTF.

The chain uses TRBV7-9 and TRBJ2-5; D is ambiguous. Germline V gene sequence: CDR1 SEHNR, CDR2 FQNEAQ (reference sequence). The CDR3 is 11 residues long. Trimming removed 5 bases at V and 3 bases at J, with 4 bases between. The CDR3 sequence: CASSLKETQYF. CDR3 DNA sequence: TGTGCCAGCAGCCTTAAAGAGACCCAGTACTTC.

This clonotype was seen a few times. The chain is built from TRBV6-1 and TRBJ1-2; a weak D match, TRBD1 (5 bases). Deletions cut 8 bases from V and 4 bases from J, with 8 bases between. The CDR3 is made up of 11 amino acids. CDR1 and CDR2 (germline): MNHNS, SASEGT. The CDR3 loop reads CASGGGYGYTF. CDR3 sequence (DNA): TGTGCCAGCGGGGGGGGCTATGGCTACACCTTC.

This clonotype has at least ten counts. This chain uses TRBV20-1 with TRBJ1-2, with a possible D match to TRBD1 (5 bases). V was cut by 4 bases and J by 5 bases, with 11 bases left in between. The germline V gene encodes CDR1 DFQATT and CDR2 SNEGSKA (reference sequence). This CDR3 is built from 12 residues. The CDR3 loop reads CSATGPYYGYTF. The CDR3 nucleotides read TGCAGTGCTACGGGACCGTATTATGGCTACACCTTC.

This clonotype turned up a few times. The CDR3 loop reads CSATPAGIGELFF. In nucleotides, the CDR3 is TGCAGTGCCACACCGGCGGGGATCGGGGAGCTGTTTTTT. The gene calls are TRBV20-1 and TRBJ2-2; D may be TRBD2 (6 bases). Trimming shortened V by 6 bases and J by 7 bases, and 15 bases separated the two germline ends. Germline V lookup: CDR1 DFQATT, CDR2 SNEGSKA (reference sequence). The CDR3 contains 13 residues.

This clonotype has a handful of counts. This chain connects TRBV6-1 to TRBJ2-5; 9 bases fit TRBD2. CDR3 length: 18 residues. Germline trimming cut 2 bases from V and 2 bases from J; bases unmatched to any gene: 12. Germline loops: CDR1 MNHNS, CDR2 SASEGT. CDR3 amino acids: CASSELGGGLAGQETQYF. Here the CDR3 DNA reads TGTGCCAGCAGTGAATTGGGGGGTGGGCTAGCGGGGCAAGAGACCCAGTACTTC.

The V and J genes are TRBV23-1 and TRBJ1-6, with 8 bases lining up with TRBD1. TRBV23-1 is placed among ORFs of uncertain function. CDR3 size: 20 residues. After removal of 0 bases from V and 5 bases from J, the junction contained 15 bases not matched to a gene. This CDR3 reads CASSQSDRGSSWSHNSPLHF. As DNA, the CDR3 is TGCGCCAGCAGTCAATCTGACAGGGGTTCGTCTTGGTCCCATAATTCACCCCTCCACTTT.

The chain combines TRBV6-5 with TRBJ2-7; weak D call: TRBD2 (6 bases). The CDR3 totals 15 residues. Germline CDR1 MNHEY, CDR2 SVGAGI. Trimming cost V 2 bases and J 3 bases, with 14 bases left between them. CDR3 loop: CASSYGGTDNYEQYF. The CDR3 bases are TGTGCCAGCAGTTACGGGGGGACGGACAACTACGAGCAGTACTTC.

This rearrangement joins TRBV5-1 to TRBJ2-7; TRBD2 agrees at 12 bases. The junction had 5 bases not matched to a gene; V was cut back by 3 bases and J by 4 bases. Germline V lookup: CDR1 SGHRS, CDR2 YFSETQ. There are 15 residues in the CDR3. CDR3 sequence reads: CASSWLAGGRYEQYF. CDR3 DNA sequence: TGCGCCAGCAGCTGGCTAGCGGGGGGGCGGTACGAGCAGTACTTC.

This chain's CDR3 is CASSQAPTSTGGYGYTF. Written as DNA, the CDR3 is TGCGCCAGCAGCCAAGCCCCTACCTCCACAGGGGGCTATGGCTACACCTTC. This chain links TRBV4-1 with TRBJ1-2; 8 bases map to TRBD1. CDR1 and CDR2 (germline): MGHRA, YSYEKL. J was trimmed by 4 bases and V by 1 base; bases with no gene match: 11. This CDR3 region has 17 residues.

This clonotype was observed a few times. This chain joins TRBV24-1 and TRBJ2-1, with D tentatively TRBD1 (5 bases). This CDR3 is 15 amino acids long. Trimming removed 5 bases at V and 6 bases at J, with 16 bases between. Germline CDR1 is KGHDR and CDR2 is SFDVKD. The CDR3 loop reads CATSVAQGLSNEQFF. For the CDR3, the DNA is TGTGCCACCAGTGTCGCGCAGGGTCTCTCCAATGAGCAGTTCTTC.

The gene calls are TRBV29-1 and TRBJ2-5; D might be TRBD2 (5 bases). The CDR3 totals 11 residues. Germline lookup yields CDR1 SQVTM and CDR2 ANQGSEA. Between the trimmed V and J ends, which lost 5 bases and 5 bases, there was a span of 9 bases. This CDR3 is CSVTSSETQYF. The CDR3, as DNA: TGCAGCGTTACTAGTTCCGAGACCCAGTACTTC. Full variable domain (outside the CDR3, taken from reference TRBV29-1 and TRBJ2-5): SAVISQKPSRDICQRGTSLTIQCQVDSQVTMMFWYRQQPGQSLTLIATANQGSEATYESGFVIDKFPISRPNLTFSTLTVSNMSPEDSSIYLCSVTSSETQYFGPGTRLLVL.